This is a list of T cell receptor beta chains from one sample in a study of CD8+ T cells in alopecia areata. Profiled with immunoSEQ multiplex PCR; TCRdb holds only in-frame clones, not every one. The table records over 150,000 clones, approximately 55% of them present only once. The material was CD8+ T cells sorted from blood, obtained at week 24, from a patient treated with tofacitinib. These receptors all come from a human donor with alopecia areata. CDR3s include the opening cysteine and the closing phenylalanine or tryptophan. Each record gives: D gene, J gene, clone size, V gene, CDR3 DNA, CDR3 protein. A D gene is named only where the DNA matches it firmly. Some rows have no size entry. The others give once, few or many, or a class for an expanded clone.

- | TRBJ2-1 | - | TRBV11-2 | TGTGCCAGCAGCTTAGGCCTTGACAATGAGCAGTTCTTC | CASSLGLDNEQFF
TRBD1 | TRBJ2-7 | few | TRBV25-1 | TGTGCCAGCAGCGGGACAGGTTCCTACGAGCAGTACTTC | CASSGTGSYEQYF
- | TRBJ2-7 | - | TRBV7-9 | TGTGCCAGCAGCTCGGACTCGCGAAGATCCTACGAGCAGTACTTC | CASSSDSRRSYEQYF
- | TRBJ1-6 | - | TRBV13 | TGTGCCAGCAGCCCTGAGGGGCCCCATTCACCCCTCCACTTT | CASSPEGPHSPLHF
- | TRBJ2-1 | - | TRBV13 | TGTGCCAGCAGATCGACGGCAGAAGACAATGAGCAGTTCTTC | CASRSTAEDNEQFF
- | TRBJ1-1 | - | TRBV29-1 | TGCAGTTCTTGGGGTGGGTCTGAAGCTTTCTTT | CSSWGGSEAFF
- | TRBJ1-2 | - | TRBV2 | TGTGCCAGCAGCGTCCGGAGAGACGGGGCCTATGGCTACACCTTC | CASSVRRDGAYGYTF
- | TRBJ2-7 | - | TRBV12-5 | TGTGCTAGTCGGGTGGGGCTCTACGAGCAGTACTTC | CASRVGLYEQYF
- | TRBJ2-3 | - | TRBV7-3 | TGTGCCAGCAGCTTAACCTCTGTAGATACGCAGTATTTT | CASSLTSVDTQYF
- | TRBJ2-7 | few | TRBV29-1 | TGCAGCGTTGGGGGTCAGTCCTACGAGCAGTACTTC | CSVGGQSYEQYF